These T cell receptor beta chains were read from a single sample in a study of Graves' ophthalmopathy and Graves' hyperthyroidism. TCRdb processed the multiplex PCR reads anew with MiXCR; each CDR3 protein has one entry. The table has some 380,000 distinct CDR3 sequences, 15% seen once. What was sequenced was peripheral blood. These receptors all come from a woman aged 18-29 years with stable Graves' hyperthyroidism. CDR3s include the opening cysteine and the closing phenylalanine or tryptophan. A D gene is named only where the DNA matches it firmly. Some rows have no size entry. The others give once, few or many, or a class for an expanded clone.

clone_size: few; j_call: TRBJ2-2; d_call: NA; v_call: TRBV11-2; cdr3_aa: CASSLDWSGELFF; cdr3_nt: TGTGCCAGCAGCTTAGATTGGAGCGGGGAGCTGTTTTTT
clone_size: NA; j_call: TRBJ1-1; d_call: NA; v_call: TRBV9; cdr3_aa: CASSGKDLITEAFF; cdr3_nt: TGTGCCAGCAGCGGGAAGGACCTGATCACTGAAGCTTTCTTT
clone_size: NA; j_call: TRBJ1-2; d_call: NA; v_call: TRBV7-2; cdr3_aa: CASSSTAGTVYGYTF; cdr3_nt: TGTGCCAGCAGCTCCACCGCCGGGACCGTCTATGGCTACACCTTC
clone_size: many; j_call: TRBJ2-5; d_call: NA; v_call: TRBV27; cdr3_aa: CASTSIGETQYF; cdr3_nt: TGTGCCAGCACGTCGATAGGAGAGACCCAGTACTTC
clone_size: many; j_call: TRBJ2-5; d_call: TRBD1; v_call: TRBV6-2/TRBV6-3; cdr3_aa: CASSYPRQGGKETQYF; cdr3_nt: TGTGCCAGCAGTTACCCCCGACAGGGGGGGAAAGAGACCCAGTACTTC
clone_size: many; j_call: TRBJ2-6; d_call: NA; v_call: TRBV6-2/TRBV6-3; cdr3_aa: CASSPGGGASKAGANVLTF; cdr3_nt: TGTGCCAGCAGCCCCGGAGGGGGTGCGTCGAAGGCTGGGGCCAACGTCCTGACTTTC
clone_size: many; j_call: TRBJ2-5; d_call: NA; v_call: TRBV27; cdr3_aa: CASSPRHQGGETQYF; cdr3_nt: TGTGCCAGCAGTCCCCGCCATCAGGGGGGAGAGACCCAGTACTTC
clone_size: few; j_call: TRBJ2-2; d_call: NA; v_call: TRBV19; cdr3_aa: CASSIWVSGELFF; cdr3_nt: TGTGCCAGTAGTATTTGGGTTAGCGGGGAGCTGTTTTTT
clone_size: few; j_call: TRBJ1-5; d_call: NA; v_call: TRBV12-3/TRBV12-4; cdr3_aa: CASSLSGQPHHF; cdr3_nt: TGTGCCAGCAGTTTAAGCGGTCAGCCCCATCATTTT
clone_size: many; j_call: TRBJ1-3; d_call: NA; v_call: TRBV7-2; cdr3_aa: CASSLGRGNTIYF; cdr3_nt: TGTGCCAGCAGCCTCGGACGGGGAAACACCATATATTTT
clone_size: many; j_call: TRBJ1-2; d_call: NA; v_call: TRBV20-1; cdr3_aa: CSARDPKGDYGYTF; cdr3_nt: TGCAGTGCTAGAGATCCTAAGGGTGACTATGGCTACACCTTC
clone_size: many; j_call: TRBJ1-2; d_call: TRBD1; v_call: TRBV27; cdr3_aa: CASSSLTGNYGYTF; cdr3_nt: TGTGCCAGCAGCTCCCTGACAGGGAACTATGGCTACACCTTC